This TCR beta chain was profiled in a study of blood T cell repertoires in COVID-19. This CDR3 comprises 14 residues. J lost 2 bases, V lost 5 bases, and 5 bases had no gene match. Germline-derived CDR1 and CDR2 are SGHTA and FQGNSA. Assay: immunoSEQ multiplex PCR; the TCRdb copy retains only in-frame clones and omits some. The sample lists approximately 240,000 clones, about 90% seen once, with roughly 12% in the top ten. The chain couples TRBV7-2 to TRBJ2-7; 8 bases fit TRBD2. The clonotype comes from a young woman who had recovered from COVID-19. Sequenced input: peripheral blood. CDR3 amino acids: CASSPGGVTYEQYF. The DNA of the CDR3 is TGTGCCAGCAGCCCCGGGGGGGTTACCTACGAGCAGTACTTC.